The TCR beta chain under discussion was sequenced for a study of CD8+CD57+ T cells in acquired aplastic anemia. Study context: DNA recovered from sorted CD4+ and CD8+ cells had a mean of about 3 ug. Points from the study as a whole: Patient and control CD8+ Simpson's diversity was not significantly different. The number of CD8+ CDR3 sequences shared by patients and controls was twenty-nine.

Sequencing was done on patients that had shown CD8+CD57+ cell expansion by flow cytometry. Each patient had severe acquired aplastic anemia. The TCR beta profiling, which covered VDJ combination and CDR3 sequence, was carried out using genomic DNA as the template. TCRdb itself ran the reads through MiXCR, one entry per CDR3 protein. The table records about 220,000 distinct CDR3 sequences, roughly half of them present only once. The CDR3 covers 17 residues. Trimming shortened V by 3 bases and J by 0 bases, and 18 bases separated the two germline ends. CDR1 is LNHNV and CDR2 is YYDKDF in the germline V gene (reference sequence). As for this clonotype: Antigen specificity is unknown.

The sequence was obtained from a human donor with aplastic anemia. The chain links TRBV15 to TRBJ2-7; D perhaps matches TRBD1 (6 bases). Sequencing input: sorted CD4+, CD8+, or CD8+CD57+ T cells (not recorded which) from PBMCs. CDR3 sequence (DNA): TGTGCCACCAGCAGGGGGAGACAGGCCTTTCGCTCCTACGAGCAGTACTTC. It yields the protein CATSRGRQAFRSYEQYF. Full variable domain (outside the CDR3, taken from reference TRBV15 and TRBJ2-7): DAMVIQNPRYQVTQFGKPVTLSCSQTLNHNVMYWYQQKSSQAPKLLFHYYDKDFNNEADTPDNFQSRRPNTSFCFLDIRSPGLGDTAMYLCATSRGRQAFRSYEQYFGPGTRLTVT.